The present TCR beta chain was sequenced within a study of CD8 T cells in ankylosing spondylitis. Study-level points and caveats: Prior literature has documented some motif variants in synovial fluid and blood from reactive arthritis. Disease-linked clones reportedly concentrated significantly in matched ankylosing spondylitis synovial fluid. Apparently characteristic of ankylosing spondylitis blood was a TCR beta motif (about 8 highly homologous variants).

Germline V gives CDR1 SGHKS, CDR2 YYEKEE (reference sequence). The V and J ends lost 1 base and 5 bases respectively, with 10 bases between them. This CDR3 has 13 amino acids. Construction of TCR beta libraries was performed using quantitative 5'-RACE with molecular barcodes. MiXCR, applied by TCRdb to the 5' RACE reads, yields one record per CDR3 protein. The table includes just under 550,000 distinct CDR3 sequences, about an eighth detected once. A remark on this clonotype: Its antigen is still unknown.

This TCR derives from a male donor with ankylosing spondylitis. Sequenced: blood, either unsorted or a sorted T cell fraction (not recorded which). This rearrangement joins TRBV5-5 to TRBJ2-7, with D tentatively TRBD2 (6 bases). This chain's CDR3 is CASSLWGVNEQYF. As DNA, the CDR3 is TGTGCCAGCAGCTTGTGGGGGGTCAACGAGCAGTACTTC.